A selection of T cell receptor beta chains follows, all from one sample in a study of cytomegalovirus exposure and HLA in healthy donors. Produced via immunoSEQ multiplex PCR; TCRdb's table is partial and in-frame only. The sample yields about 98,000 clones, around three quarters seen once. Input material: PBMCs. The origin of the receptors is a human donor in good health. Each CDR3 is given with its conserved first and last residue. Each record gives: clone size, D gene, J gene, V gene, CDR3 DNA, CDR3 protein. The D gene is left open where the match is weak. Clone size is not always given. Where it is, it says once, few, many or a class for expanded clones.

clone_size: NA
d_call: NA
j_call: TRBJ2-3
v_call: TRBV5-4
cdr3_nt: TGTGCCAGCAGCCCCCGAGGGAGGAAATTTAGCACAGATACGCAGTATTTT
cdr3_aa: CASSPRGRKFSTDTQYF

clone_size: NA
d_call: NA
j_call: TRBJ2-3
v_call: TRBV19
cdr3_nt: TGTGCCAGTGGCAACGTCCGAGATACGCAGTATTTT
cdr3_aa: CASGNVRDTQYF

clone_size: NA
d_call: TRBD1
j_call: TRBJ2-3
v_call: TRBV6-5
cdr3_nt: TGTGCCAGCAGTCGACAGGGCTTAAGGACAGATACGCAGTATTTT
cdr3_aa: CASSRQGLRTDTQYF

clone_size: NA
d_call: TRBD1
j_call: TRBJ1-1
v_call: TRBV9
cdr3_nt: TGTGCCAGCAGCGACGGGACAGGGAGGTCGGGAGCTTTCTTT
cdr3_aa: CASSDGTGRSGAFF

clone_size: medium-sized
d_call: NA
j_call: TRBJ1-3
v_call: TRBV10-2
cdr3_nt: TGCGCCAGCAGTGAGGGACACCGAGGAAGCACCATATATTTT
cdr3_aa: CASSEGHRGSTIYF

clone_size: NA
d_call: NA
j_call: TRBJ2-3
v_call: TRBV10-3
cdr3_nt: TGTGCCATCAGTGAGTCGACTCTGGGAGAAGCTAGCACAGATACGCAGTATTTT
cdr3_aa: CAISESTLGEASTDTQYF

clone_size: NA
d_call: TRBD1
j_call: TRBJ1-3
v_call: TRBV9
cdr3_nt: TGTGCCAGCAGCGTAGCGGCAGGGGGTATAACAGGGGGAAACACCATATATTTT
cdr3_aa: CASSVAAGGITGGNTIYF

clone_size: NA
d_call: NA
j_call: TRBJ2-1
v_call: TRBV5-1
cdr3_nt: TGCGCCAGCAGCTTGGCCCAGGGCGGCGAGCAGTTCTTC
cdr3_aa: CASSLAQGGEQFF

clone_size: NA
d_call: NA
j_call: TRBJ2-6
v_call: TRBV5-5
cdr3_nt: TGTGCCAGCAGCTTGCAGGGACTTACCTCTGGGGCCAACGTCCTGACTTTC
cdr3_aa: CASSLQGLTSGANVLTF

clone_size: NA
d_call: NA
j_call: TRBJ2-7
v_call: TRBV5-6
cdr3_nt: TGTGCCAGCAGCCACGTATCGACACCCTACGAGCAGTACTTC
cdr3_aa: CASSHVSTPYEQYF

clone_size: NA
d_call: NA
j_call: TRBJ1-1
v_call: TRBV4-2
cdr3_nt: TGTGCCAGCAGCCAAGGGTCTACCTACAGGAGAAGGAACACTGAAGCTTTCTTT
cdr3_aa: CASSQGSTYRRRNTEAFF

clone_size: NA
d_call: TRBD2
j_call: TRBJ2-1
v_call: TRBV19
cdr3_nt: TGTGCCAGTAGTCCGGTAGCGGGAGTCGTGGATGAGCAGTTCTTC
cdr3_aa: CASSPVAGVVDEQFF

clone_size: NA
d_call: TRBD1
j_call: TRBJ1-2
v_call: TRBV10-1
cdr3_nt: TGCGCCAGCAGTCCAGGGGGTACTAACTATGGCTACACCTTC
cdr3_aa: CASSPGGTNYGYTF

clone_size: NA
d_call: NA
j_call: TRBJ1-1
v_call: TRBV9
cdr3_nt: TGTGCCAGCAGCGACAATGTCGCTTTCTTT
cdr3_aa: CASSDNVAFF

clone_size: few
d_call: TRBD2
j_call: TRBJ2-7
v_call: TRBV10-3
cdr3_nt: TGTGCCATCCGGACGGGGGGGAACTCCTACGAGCAGTACTTC
cdr3_aa: CAIRTGGNSYEQYF

clone_size: NA
d_call: TRBD1
j_call: TRBJ1-2
v_call: TRBV18
cdr3_nt: TGTGCCAGCTCAGGAGCTATCGGAAGGGGGCATGGCTACACCTTC
cdr3_aa: CASSGAIGRGHGYTF

clone_size: NA
d_call: TRBD1
j_call: TRBJ2-7
v_call: TRBV9
cdr3_nt: TGTGCCAGCAGCGTAGCACAGGGGCCTACCTACGAGCAGTACTTC
cdr3_aa: CASSVAQGPTYEQYF

clone_size: NA
d_call: NA
j_call: TRBJ2-7
v_call: TRBV10-3
cdr3_nt: TGTGCCAGTCGGGATCCGAGCTCCTACGAGCAGTACTTC
cdr3_aa: CASRDPSSYEQYF

clone_size: NA
d_call: NA
j_call: TRBJ1-1
v_call: TRBV5-1
cdr3_nt: TGCGCCAGCAGCCCGGTGGGCTCCTACGACACTGAAGCTTTCTTT
cdr3_aa: CASSPVGSYDTEAFF

clone_size: few
d_call: NA
j_call: TRBJ1-2
v_call: TRBV10-3
cdr3_nt: TGTGCCATCAGATTTCCGACGGACGGAGGCTATGGCTACACCTTC
cdr3_aa: CAIRFPTDGGYGYTF

clone_size: few
d_call: NA
j_call: TRBJ1-2
v_call: TRBV6-1
cdr3_nt: TGTGCCAGCACGGGAATCCCCTGGGAGGGCTACACCTTC
cdr3_aa: CASTGIPWEGYTF

clone_size: NA
d_call: NA
j_call: TRBJ1-5
v_call: TRBV5-6
cdr3_nt: TGTGCCAGCAGCATAGCAGGGGTCAATCAGCCCCAGCATTTT
cdr3_aa: CASSIAGVNQPQHF

clone_size: NA
d_call: TRBD1
j_call: TRBJ2-7
v_call: TRBV6-1
cdr3_nt: TGTGCCAGCCCCGGGACAGGGGACTACGAGCAGTACTTC
cdr3_aa: CASPGTGDYEQYF

clone_size: NA
d_call: NA
j_call: TRBJ2-7
v_call: TRBV5-1
cdr3_nt: TGCGCCAGCAGCTTGGGCAGCGTAGGGAGCTACGAGCAGTACTTC
cdr3_aa: CASSLGSVGSYEQYF

clone_size: NA
d_call: TRBD1
j_call: TRBJ2-2
v_call: TRBV18
cdr3_nt: TGTGCCAGCTCCCCCGACAGGGTGAGCACCGGGGAGCTGTTTTTT
cdr3_aa: CASSPDRVSTGELFF

clone_size: NA
d_call: NA
j_call: TRBJ1-3
v_call: TRBV10-2
cdr3_nt: TGCGCCAGCAGAAACACTGGAAACACCATATATTTT
cdr3_aa: CASRNTGNTIYF

clone_size: NA
d_call: NA
j_call: TRBJ1-5
v_call: TRBV6-1
cdr3_nt: TGTGCCAGCAGAATACAGGGTGGCAATCAGCCCCAGCATTTT
cdr3_aa: CASRIQGGNQPQHF

clone_size: NA
d_call: TRBD1
j_call: TRBJ2-7
v_call: TRBV7-6
cdr3_nt: TGTGCCAGCAGCTTACTCGGGACAGGGAATTCCGAGCAGTACTTC
cdr3_aa: CASSLLGTGNSEQYF

clone_size: NA
d_call: NA
j_call: TRBJ1-1
v_call: TRBV19
cdr3_nt: TGTGCCAGTAGTGTAAGGGGGTTCGTGGCTGAAGCTTTCTTT
cdr3_aa: CASSVRGFVAEAFF

clone_size: NA
d_call: TRBD2
j_call: TRBJ2-7
v_call: TRBV5-1
cdr3_nt: TGCGCCAGCAGCGTGACTAGCGGGGGCGAGCAGTACTTC
cdr3_aa: CASSVTSGGEQYF

clone_size: NA
d_call: NA
j_call: TRBJ2-7
v_call: TRBV6-1
cdr3_nt: TGTGCCAGCAGTGTCGCCGGAGCCTACGAGCAGTACTTC
cdr3_aa: CASSVAGAYEQYF

clone_size: NA
d_call: TRBD1
j_call: TRBJ2-7
v_call: TRBV25-1
cdr3_nt: TGTGCCAGCAGAGGGACAGGGGGTGACTACGAGCAGTACTTC
cdr3_aa: CASRGTGGDYEQYF

clone_size: NA
d_call: NA
j_call: TRBJ2-1
v_call: TRBV2
cdr3_nt: TGTGCCAGCAGCGCGGAGATATTCGTCTACAATGAGCAGTTCTTC
cdr3_aa: CASSAEIFVYNEQFF

clone_size: NA
d_call: TRBD2
j_call: TRBJ2-1
v_call: TRBV10-3
cdr3_nt: TGTGCCATCAGTGAGTCGGTAGCGGGGGGGCAGTTCTTC
cdr3_aa: CAISESVAGGQFF

clone_size: NA
d_call: NA
j_call: TRBJ2-5
v_call: TRBV14
cdr3_nt: TGTGCCAGCAGCCAAAAATACGGGGAGTGGGAGACCCAGTACTTC
cdr3_aa: CASSQKYGEWETQYF

clone_size: NA
d_call: TRBD1
j_call: TRBJ1-1
v_call: TRBV6-5
cdr3_nt: TGTGCCAGCAGTGAAGTGGACAGGAAAGCTTTCTTT
cdr3_aa: CASSEVDRKAFF

clone_size: NA
d_call: NA
j_call: TRBJ2-5
v_call: TRBV18
cdr3_nt: TGTGCCAGCTCACCACCGAGTCCGCGGGAGACCCAGTACTTC
cdr3_aa: CASSPPSPRETQYF

clone_size: NA
d_call: TRBD1
j_call: TRBJ1-6
v_call: TRBV13
cdr3_nt: TGTGCCAGCAGCCTACGCCGGACAGGGGGAGATAATTCACCCCTCCACTTT
cdr3_aa: CASSLRRTGGDNSPLHF

clone_size: NA
d_call: TRBD2
j_call: TRBJ2-1
v_call: TRBV5-1
cdr3_nt: TGCGCCAGCAGAAAAATAGCGGGTAACTCCTACAATGAGCAGTTCTTC
cdr3_aa: CASRKIAGNSYNEQFF

clone_size: NA
d_call: TRBD1
j_call: TRBJ2-7
v_call: TRBV4-2
cdr3_nt: TGTGCCAGCAGCCGATCGCCGGTGGGACAGGGGGCTGAACGGTACGAGCAGTACTTC
cdr3_aa: CASSRSPVGQGAERYEQYF

clone_size: NA
d_call: NA
j_call: TRBJ1-5
v_call: TRBV30
cdr3_nt: TGTGCCTGGGCAGACAGTACCAATCAGCCCCAGCATTTT
cdr3_aa: CAWADSTNQPQHF

clone_size: NA
d_call: NA
j_call: TRBJ2-7
v_call: TRBV16
cdr3_nt: TGTGCCAGCAGCCAATCCGGGGACTACGAGCAGTACTTC
cdr3_aa: CASSQSGDYEQYF

clone_size: NA
d_call: NA
j_call: TRBJ1-1
v_call: TRBV6-5
cdr3_nt: TGTGCCAGCAGTGACGCGGGGTGGACTGAAGCTTTCTTT
cdr3_aa: CASSDAGWTEAFF

clone_size: NA
d_call: NA
j_call: TRBJ2-5
v_call: TRBV9
cdr3_nt: TGTGCCAGCAGCTGGGGGGGCGGCCAAGAGACCCAGTACTTC
cdr3_aa: CASSWGGGQETQYF

clone_size: NA
d_call: NA
j_call: TRBJ2-1
v_call: TRBV19
cdr3_nt: TGTGCCAGTACTGGACTGGATTACAATGAGCAGTTCTTC
cdr3_aa: CASTGLDYNEQFF

clone_size: NA
d_call: NA
j_call: TRBJ2-3
v_call: TRBV7-2
cdr3_nt: TGTGCCAGCAGCTTTCCCTCCACAGATACGCAGTATTTT
cdr3_aa: CASSFPSTDTQYF

clone_size: NA
d_call: NA
j_call: TRBJ2-4
v_call: TRBV6-5
cdr3_nt: TGTGCCAGCAGTCACTCCACAGGGGCCAAAAACATTCAGTACTTC
cdr3_aa: CASSHSTGAKNIQYF

clone_size: few
d_call: NA
j_call: TRBJ2-7
v_call: TRBV27
cdr3_nt: TGTGCCAGCAGTATCGGAAGGGGTGGAACCTACGAGCAGTACTTC
cdr3_aa: CASSIGRGGTYEQYF

clone_size: NA
d_call: NA
j_call: TRBJ1-1
v_call: TRBV7-9
cdr3_nt: TGTGCCAGCAGCCCGCGGGGGGGGAACACTGAAGCTTTCTTT
cdr3_aa: CASSPRGGNTEAFF

clone_size: NA
d_call: NA
j_call: TRBJ2-3
v_call: TRBV19
cdr3_nt: TGTGCCAGTAGTATAGACGTTACCACTAGCACAGATACGCAGTATTTT
cdr3_aa: CASSIDVTTSTDTQYF

clone_size: NA
d_call: NA
j_call: TRBJ2-7
v_call: TRBV27
cdr3_nt: TGTGCCAGCAGTTTACCCGCGAACGAGCAGTACTTC
cdr3_aa: CASSLPANEQYF

clone_size: NA
d_call: NA
j_call: TRBJ2-6
v_call: TRBV5-1
cdr3_nt: TGCGCCAGCAGCGCTACAGCCCTCTCTGGGGCCAACGTCCTGACTTTC
cdr3_aa: CASSATALSGANVLTF

clone_size: few
d_call: NA
j_call: TRBJ1-1
v_call: TRBV29-1
cdr3_nt: TGCAGCGCCCTAAACCGCATGAACACTGAAGCTTTCTTT
cdr3_aa: CSALNRMNTEAFF

clone_size: NA
d_call: TRBD2
j_call: TRBJ2-7
v_call: TRBV10-3
cdr3_nt: TGTGCCATCAGAATTACTAGCGGGGGTCGGGAGCAGTACTTC
cdr3_aa: CAIRITSGGREQYF